This T cell receptor (beta chain) comes out of a study of T cell responses to AZD1222 COVID-19 vaccine. This clone has more than one count but fewer than ten. Trimming left V 5 bases short and J 0 bases short, with 14 bases between. Germline CDR1 and CDR2: MDHEN and SYDVKM. CDR3 length: 16 residues. Sequenced by immunoSEQ multiplex PCR; TCRdb stores in-frame clones only, minus some. This table holds 95,000 to 150,000 clones, just over 85% found once. The receptor comes from an adult in good health. The sample was peripheral blood, taken on day 0 of AZD1222 vaccination. The V call is TRBV28, the J call TRBJ1-5, with unresolved D. CDR3 sequence reads: CASSPPDGYSNQPQHF. The CDR3 DNA follows: TGTGCCAGCAGTCCTCCTGACGGTTATAGCAATCAGCCCCAGCATTTT.